This T cell receptor (beta chain) was obtained from a study of regulatory T cells in long-lasting Graves disease. After removal of 5 bases from V and 5 bases from J, the junction contained 9 bases not matched to a gene. The CDR3 consists of 15 residues. Germline lookup yields CDR1 MDHEN and CDR2 SYDVKM. This clonotype was seen many times. Arm-PCR with iRepertoire HTBI primers amplified the CDR3 regions for these TCR beta libraries. From the multiplex PCR reads, TCRdb called clonotypes with MiXCR, one entry per CDR3 protein. The table includes some 420,000 distinct CDR3 sequences, approximately 23% detected once. As to time point: persistent/refractory GD, antithyroid drugs over 5 years with positive TRAb. The authors made the TCR library using RNA they extracted from PBMCs. Approximately 8.2-milliliter peripheral blood samples went into EDTA tubes.

This receptor was identified in a female donor with Graves disease. This chain connects TRBV28 to TRBJ2-5; 9 bases line up with TRBD1. Sequenced material: peripheral blood mononuclear cells (PBMCs), taken when the disease was refractory, from a patient treated with antithyroid drugs. This CDR3 is CASSPTDRGGETQYF. The CDR3 DNA is TGTGCCAGCAGTCCCACGGACAGGGGCGGGGAGACCCAGTACTTC.